What follows are 2 T cell receptor beta chains derived from one specimen sequenced in a study of cytomegalovirus exposure and HLA in healthy donors. This PCR relied on a set of 60 Vbeta primers and 13 Jbeta primers. Method: immunoSEQ multiplex PCR; TCRdb's copy keeps in-frame clones and lacks some. The data include 95,000 to 150,000 clones; the top ten clones carry roughly 1%. Sequenced: PBMCs. The source is a man younger than 35 in good health and CMV-seronegative.

The V gene is TRBV7-9, the J gene TRBJ2-7; the D gene is possibly TRBD1 (6 bases). Germline loops: CDR1 SEHNR, CDR2 FQNEAQ (reference sequence). The CDR3 is made up of 14 amino acids. V gave up 3 bases and J gave up 2 bases, with 11 bases separating them. The CDR3 spells CASSLDSYTYEQYF. The CDR3 DNA is TGTGCCAGCAGCTTGGACAGTTACACCTACGAGCAGTACTTC. Combining the CDR3 with reference TRBV7-9 and TRBJ2-7 gives the whole variable domain DTGVSQNPRHKITKRGQNVTFRCDPISEHNRLYWYRQTLGQGPEFLTYFQNEAQLEKSRLLSDRFSAERPKGSFSTLEIQRTEQGDSAMYLCASSLDSYTYEQYFGPGTRLTVT.

To note about this clone: One end of the junction does not line up with germline, which may come from a read error. The V call is TRBV2, the J call TRBJ1-6; D gene unclear. This CDR3 region has 17 residues. In germline, CDR1 is SNHLY, CDR2 FYNNEI. CDR3 sequence reads: CASREGRESSYNSPLHF. CDR3 DNA sequence: TGTGCCAGCAGGGAAGGACGGGAAAGCTCCTATAATTCACCCCTCCACTTT.